Detailed here is one T cell receptor beta chain. Measured with immunoSEQ multiplex PCR; TCRdb has only the in-frame clones, and not every one. The table has roughly 1 million clones, more than 75% seen once. The V gene lost 4 bases and the J gene lost 8 bases, with 15 bases spanning the gap. CDR1 is SQVTM, CDR2 ANQGSEA, per germline. This CDR3 is built from 13 residues. These data belong to a study of shared clonotypes between healthy human individuals. The specimen was memory CD4+ T cells from PBMCs. Regarding subset: CD45RA-negative fraction. The V gene is TRBV29-1, the J gene TRBJ1-5, with TRBD1 as a possible D gene (5 bases). This TCR came from a man aged 18 to 35 in good health. Some clones in this sample may be carry-over from other donors' samples. CDR3 loop: CSVGRGGVEPQHF. For the CDR3, the DNA is TGCAGCGTTGGACGGGGCGGTGTCGAGCCCCAGCATTTT.